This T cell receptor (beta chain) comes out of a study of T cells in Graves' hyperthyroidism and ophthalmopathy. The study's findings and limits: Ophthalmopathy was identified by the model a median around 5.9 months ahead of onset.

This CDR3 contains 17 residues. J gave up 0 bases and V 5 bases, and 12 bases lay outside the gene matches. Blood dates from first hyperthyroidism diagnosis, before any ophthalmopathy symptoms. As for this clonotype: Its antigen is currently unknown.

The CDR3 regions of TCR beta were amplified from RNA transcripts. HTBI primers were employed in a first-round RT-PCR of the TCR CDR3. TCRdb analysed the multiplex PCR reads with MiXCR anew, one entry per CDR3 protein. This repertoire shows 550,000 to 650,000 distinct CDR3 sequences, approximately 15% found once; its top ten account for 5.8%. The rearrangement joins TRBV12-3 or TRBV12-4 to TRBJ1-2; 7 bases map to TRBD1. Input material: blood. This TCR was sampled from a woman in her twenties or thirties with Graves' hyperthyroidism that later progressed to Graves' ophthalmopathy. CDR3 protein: CASSGGDSSPTNYGYTF. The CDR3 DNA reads TGTGCCAGCAGTGGGGGGGACAGTTCACCTACTAACTATGGCTACACCTTC.